The 21 T cell receptor beta chains listed next were all sequenced from one sample in a study of radiotherapy plus CTLA-4 blockade in lung cancer. Produced via immunoSEQ multiplex PCR; TCRdb's table is partial and in-frame only. The sample lists some 50,000 clones, roughly 86% occurring once. This specimen was peripheral blood, taken from a patient treated with radiotherapy plus ipilimumab. These receptor sequences come from a human donor with non-small cell lung cancer whose response to radiotherapy plus ipilimumab could not be evaluated.

This chain links TRBV9 with TRBJ2-5; 11 bases are a match to TRBD2. The ends lost 0 bases at V and 11 bases at J; junction bases unmatched: 9. Germline V lookup: CDR1 SGDLS, CDR2 YYNGEE. This CDR3 spans 15 amino acids. The CDR3 loop reads CASSVGTSGLIEQYF. The CDR3 DNA is TGTGCCAGCAGCGTAGGGACTAGCGGGTTGATAGAGCAGTACTTC.

The rearrangement joins TRBV11-2 to TRBJ2-7, with D hard to call. Between the trimmed V and J ends, which lost 3 bases and 3 bases, there was a span of 3 bases. Germline CDR1 SGHAT, CDR2 FQNNGV. The CDR3 sequence is 11 residues long. The CDR3 sequence is CASSFRYEQYF. DNA of the CDR3: TGTGCCAGCAGCTTCCGCTACGAGCAGTACTTC.

V and J are TRBV19 and TRBJ1-1, with a possible D match to TRBD1 (6 bases). The length of the CDR3 is 13 residues. Germline CDR1 and CDR2: LNHDA and SQIVND (reference sequence). V shed 7 bases and J shed 0 bases, with 9 bases lying between them. CDR3 in DNA: TGTGCCAGTACGGACAGATTGAACACTGAAGCTTTCTTT. Its translation: CASTDRLNTEAFF.

The chain couples TRBV6-1 to TRBJ1-1; weak D call: TRBD1 (6 bases). Trimming shortened V by 6 bases and J by 5 bases, and 19 bases separated the two germline ends. Germline V gene sequence: CDR1 MNHNS, CDR2 SASEGT. The CDR3 is 15 amino acids. Here the CDR3 reads CASRLRQEAWTEAFF. For the CDR3, the DNA is TGTGCCAGCAGACTAAGACAGGAGGCTTGGACTGAAGCTTTCTTT.

The chain uses TRBV28 and TRBJ1-2; 8 bases fit TRBD1. The CDR3 contains 17 residues. Germline trimming cut 6 bases from V and 8 bases from J; bases unmatched to any gene: 20. Germline V lookup: CDR1 MDHEN, CDR2 SYDVKM. CDR3 residues: CASRRSFRDRLGRGYTF. CDR3 nucleotides: TGTGCCAGCAGACGTTCCTTCCGGGACAGGTTGGGTCGGGGCTACACCTTC.

Concerning this clone: One end of the junction is discordant with germline, which a read error may explain. The CDR3 coding sequence is TGTGCCAGCAGAGAAGAGATTTCCGGGACAGGGGGCTCTCGGGAGACCCAGTACTTC. It encodes CASREEISGTGGSRETQYF. V gene TRBV2 combines with J gene TRBJ2-5; 12 nucleotides align to TRBD1. This CDR3 comprises 19 residues. Germline CDR1 and CDR2: SNHLY and FYNNEI.

This clone was counted a single time. The V call is TRBV6-4, the J call TRBJ1-2, with 10 positions matching TRBD1. The germline V gene has CDR1 MRHNA and CDR2 SNTAGT. CDR3 length equals 14 residues. V shed 3 bases and J 6 bases; nucleotides not matched to a gene: 4. CDR3 coding DNA: TGTGCCAGCAGTGAAACCGGGACAGGGGATGGCTACACCTTC. Translated: CASSETGTGDGYTF.

CDR3 DNA sequence: TGTGCCAGCAGTCTGGGGACGGGACAGGGGTTCGGCGAGCAGTACTTC. It specifies CASSLGTGQGFGEQYF. The V call is TRBV28, the J call TRBJ2-7; TRBD1 aligns across 10 bases. The germline V gene encodes CDR1 MDHEN and CDR2 SYDVKM. Trimming cost V 5 bases and J 6 bases; bases outside gene matches: 13. The CDR3 loop spans 16 amino acids.

The chain is built from TRBV2 and TRBJ1-2, with 7 bases that match TRBD1. Germline V CDR1 and CDR2: SNHLY, FYNNEI. This CDR3 spans 12 amino acids. V dropped 8 bases and J dropped 7; count of bases not matched to a gene: 7. The CDR3 region has the DNA TGTGCCAGCGAAATAACAGGGGTTGGCTACACCTTC. It translates to CASEITGVGYTF.

The rearrangement uses TRBV28 and TRBJ2-3; 9 bases are a match to TRBD1. This CDR3 has 16 amino acids. The germline gives CDR1 MDHEN, CDR2 SYDVKM. After removal of 4 bases from V and 7 bases from J, the junction contained 12 bases not matched to a gene. The CDR3, as DNA: TGTGCCAGCAGTTCCACCCCCGGGACAGGGATCCATACGCAGTATTTT. Translated, it gives CASSSTPGTGIHTQYF.

V usage is TRBV4-1 and J usage is TRBJ2-1; 9 positions agree with TRBD2. CDR3 size: 15 residues. With V trimmed by 5 bases and J by 4 bases, 6 bases remained unmatched. The germline V gene encodes CDR1 MGHRA and CDR2 YSYEKL. The CDR3 here is CASSYSGSRYNEQFF. The DNA of the CDR3 is TGCGCCAGCAGCTATAGCGGGAGTCGGTACAATGAGCAGTTCTTC.

The V and J genes are TRBV19 and TRBJ2-1; possible D gene TRBD1, 6 bases. The germline V gene encodes CDR1 LNHDA and CDR2 SQIVND (reference sequence). CDR3 length: 15 amino acids. The V end lost 6 bases, the J end lost 2 bases, and 14 bases lay between the germline ends. In DNA, the CDR3 is TGTGCCAGTAGCCTAAACAGGGAACCCTACAATGAGCAGTTCTTC. The encoded protein is CASSLNREPYNEQFF.

The J gene is TRBJ2-7, the V gene TRBV11-2, with 8 bases identical to TRBD1. V dropped 4 bases and J dropped 6; count of bases not matched to a gene: 8. The germline gives CDR1 SGHAT, CDR2 FQNNGV. This CDR3 comprises 14 residues. The CDR3 DNA reads as TGTGCCAGCAGCTCCCTATGGACAGGGCCCGAGCAGTACTTC. This translates into CASSSLWTGPEQYF.

J is TRBJ2-5 and V is TRBV5-4, with unresolved D. CDR3 length: 14 residues. Trimming shortened V by 0 bases and J by 2 bases, and 8 bases separated the two germline ends. From germline, CDR1 is SGHNT and CDR2 YYREEE (reference sequence). CDR3 nucleotides: TGTGCCAGCAGCTTGGGAGGTATACAAGAGACCCAGTACTTC. Amino acid sequence: CASSLGGIQETQYF.

The chain employs TRBV19 and TRBJ1-1, with 7 nucleotides matching TRBD1. CDR1 and CDR2 (germline): LNHDA, SQIVND (reference sequence). The CDR3 is 18 amino acids. V was clipped by 3 bases and J by 0 bases; unmatched bases: 13. CDR3 loop: CASSMDPQGLGLNTEAFF. The CDR3 bases are TGTGCCAGTAGTATGGACCCACAGGGGTTAGGGTTGAACACTGAAGCTTTCTTT.

This rearrangement joins TRBV28 to TRBJ2-1; 10 bases are shared with TRBD2. V shed 3 bases and J 8 bases; nucleotides not matched to a gene: 10. Germline V gene data show CDR1 as MDHEN and CDR2 as SYDVKM. This CDR3 is 16 amino acids long. The CDR3 loop is CASSFILAGDIDEQFF. For the CDR3, the DNA is TGTGCCAGCAGTTTCATTCTAGCGGGAGATATCGATGAGCAGTTCTTC. The full variable domain, rest sourced from reference TRBV28 and TRBJ2-1, is DVKVTQSSRYLVKRTGEKVFLECVQDMDHENMFWYRQDPGLGLRLIYFSYDVKMKEKGDIPEGYSVSREKKERFSLILESASTNQTSMYLCASSFILAGDIDEQFFGPGTRLTVL.

The gene calls are TRBV30 and TRBJ1-5; maybe TRBD1 (5 bases). This CDR3 has 14 amino acids. Germline V gene sequence: CDR1 GTSNPN, CDR2 SVGIG (reference sequence). The V end was cut by 1 base, the J end by 1 base, with 8 bases between. The CDR3 DNA reads TGTGCCTGGAGTGGGGGCCTCAGCAATCAGCCCCAGCATTTT. Amino acid sequence: CAWSGGLSNQPQHF.

The chain joins TRBV19 to TRBJ2-1; 7 nucleotides line up with TRBD2. Germline lookup yields CDR1 LNHDA and CDR2 SQIVND (reference sequence). There are 15 residues in the CDR3. V lost 0 bases and J lost 6; bases outside the gene matches: 5. The CDR3 nucleotides are TGTGCCAGTAGTATAGATCCTGGGGGGGTCAATGAGCAGTTCTTC. Translation gives CASSIDPGGVNEQFF.

The V and J genes are TRBV4-1 and TRBJ2-7, with a weak D call TRBD1 (5 bases). Germline values: CDR1 MGHRA, CDR2 YSYEKL. CDR3 length: 18 residues. Trimming stripped 0 bases from V and 3 bases from J, with 21 bases between. The DNA for the CDR3 is TGCGCCAGCAGCCAAGAAGGATGGGAAATCACAGGAAACTACGAGCAGTACTTC. This encodes CASSQEGWEITGNYEQYF.

This sequence joins TRBV7-2 and TRBJ2-3; 10 bases line up with TRBD2. CDR1 and CDR2 (germline): SGHTA, FQGNSA. Germline trimming cut 0 bases from V and 4 bases from J; bases unmatched to any gene: 10. The CDR3 consists of 18 residues. CDR3 sequence: CASSLALLAGDWADTQYF. The CDR3 nucleotides are TGTGCCAGCAGCTTAGCGCTCCTAGCGGGAGATTGGGCAGATACGCAGTATTTT.

The rearrangement links TRBV4-3 to TRBJ1-2; a weak D match, TRBD1 (5 bases). This CDR3 region has 15 residues. From germline, CDR1 is LGHNA and CDR2 YSLEER. Trimming shortened V by 2 bases and J by 3 bases, and 13 bases separated the two germline ends. For the CDR3, the DNA is TGCGCCAGCAGCCAAAGGGGATACAGTGACTATGGCTACACCTTC. Protein product: CASSQRGYSDYGYTF.